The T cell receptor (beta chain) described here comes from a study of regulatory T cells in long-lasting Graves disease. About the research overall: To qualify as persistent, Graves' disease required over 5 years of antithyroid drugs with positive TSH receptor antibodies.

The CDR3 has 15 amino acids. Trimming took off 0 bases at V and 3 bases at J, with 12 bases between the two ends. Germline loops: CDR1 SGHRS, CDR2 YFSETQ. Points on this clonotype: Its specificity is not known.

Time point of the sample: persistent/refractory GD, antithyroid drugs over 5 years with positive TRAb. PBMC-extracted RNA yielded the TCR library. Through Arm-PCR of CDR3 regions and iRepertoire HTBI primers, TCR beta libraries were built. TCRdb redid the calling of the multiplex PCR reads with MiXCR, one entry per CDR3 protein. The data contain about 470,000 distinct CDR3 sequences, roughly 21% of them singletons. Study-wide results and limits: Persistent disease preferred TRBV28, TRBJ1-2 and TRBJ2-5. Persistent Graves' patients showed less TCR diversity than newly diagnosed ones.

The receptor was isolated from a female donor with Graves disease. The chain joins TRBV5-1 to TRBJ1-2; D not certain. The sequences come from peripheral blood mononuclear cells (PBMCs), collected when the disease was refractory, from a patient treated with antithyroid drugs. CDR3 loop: CASSLEAGLDYGYTF. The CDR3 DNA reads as TGCGCCAGCAGCTTGGAGGCCGGGCTGGACTATGGCTACACCTTC.